This T cell receptor beta chain was identified in a study of shared clonotypes between healthy human individuals. Points from the study as a whole: Shared across four donors were around 5% of the naive CD4 clonotypes.

Comments on this clone: Its antigen is unidentified.

Each sample came from a Caucasian adult donor living in Nashville, Tennessee. The V end lost 3 bases, the J end lost 4 bases, and 10 bases lay between the germline ends. CDR1 and CDR2 from the germline V gene are SGHNT and YENEEA. The CDR3 loop spans 14 amino acids. Here immunoSEQ multiplex PCR was the method, and the copy in TCRdb shows in-frame clones only, minus some. This sample carries around 1.1 million clones, about 72% of them seen once, and the ten largest clones take 0.89%. V is TRBV11-3 and J is TRBJ2-1, with D uncertain. This sequence originates from a man aged 18 to 30 in good health. Some clones in this sample may be carry-over from other donors' samples. The sample consisted of memory CD4+ T cells from PBMCs. Subset specified: CD45RA-negative fraction. CDR3: CASSLRVGYNEQFF. The CDR3, as DNA: TGTGCCAGCAGCTTGCGAGTCGGGTACAATGAGCAGTTCTTC.